The TCR beta chain described here comes from a study of T cell responses to AZD1222 COVID-19 vaccine. Study-level results: The donors showed a predominance of white British ancestry and of females, with possible underestimation of clonal diversity.

Sequencing was performed with immunoSEQ multiplex PCR; in TCRdb, only in-frame clones are kept and a portion is missing. The table shows roughly 140,000 clones, with over 75% occurring only once. Details on this clone: Antigen unknown.

The CDR3 runs 15 residues. Trimming removed 4 bases from V and 3 bases from J; junction bases left unmatched: 7. The germline V gene has CDR1 LNHDA and CDR2 SQIVND (reference sequence). The clonotype comes from an adult in good health. The specimen was peripheral blood, collected on day 0 of AZD1222 vaccination. The rearrangement joins TRBV19 to TRBJ2-3; TRBD1 matches at 7 bases. CDR3 DNA: TGTGCCAGTAGTAGATTGCAGGGGGTTACAGATACGCAGTATTTT. It is translated as CASSRLQGVTDTQYF.